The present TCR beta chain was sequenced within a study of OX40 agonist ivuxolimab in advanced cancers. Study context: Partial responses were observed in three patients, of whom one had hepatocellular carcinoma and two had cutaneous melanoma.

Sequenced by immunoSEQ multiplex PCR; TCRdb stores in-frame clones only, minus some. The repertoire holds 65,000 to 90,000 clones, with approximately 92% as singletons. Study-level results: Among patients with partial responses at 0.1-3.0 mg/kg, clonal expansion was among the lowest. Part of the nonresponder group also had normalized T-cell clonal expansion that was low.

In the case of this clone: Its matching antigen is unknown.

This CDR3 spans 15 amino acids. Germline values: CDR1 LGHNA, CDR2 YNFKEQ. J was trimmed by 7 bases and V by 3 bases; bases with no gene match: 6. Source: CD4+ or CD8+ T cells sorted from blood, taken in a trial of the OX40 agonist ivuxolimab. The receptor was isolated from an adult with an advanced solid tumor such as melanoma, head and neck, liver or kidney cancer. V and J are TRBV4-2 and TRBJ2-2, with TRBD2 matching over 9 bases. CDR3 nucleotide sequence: TGTGCCAGCAGCCAGGCTAGCGGGATGTTCGGGGAGCTGTTTTTT. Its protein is CASSQASGMFGELFF.